This record covers a single TCR beta chain. This specimen belongs to a study of blood T cell repertoires in COVID-19. Assay used: immunoSEQ multiplex PCR; TCRdb lists only in-frame clones, some missing. Among about 74,000 clones listed, around four fifths were seen once. Germline V gives CDR1 MDHEN, CDR2 SYDVKM. The CDR3 loop spans 18 amino acids. After removal of 5 bases from V and 1 base from J, the junction contained 10 bases not matched to a gene. Sample: peripheral blood. This sequence joins TRBV28 and TRBJ2-2, with TRBD2 matching 10 bases. This clonotype originated in a man between 65 and 85 years old with acute or convalescent COVID-19. CDR3 in DNA: TGTGCCAGCAGTACCCTGAACCGACTAGCGGGGAACACCGGGGAGCTGTTTTTT. Translated: CASSTLNRLAGNTGELFF.